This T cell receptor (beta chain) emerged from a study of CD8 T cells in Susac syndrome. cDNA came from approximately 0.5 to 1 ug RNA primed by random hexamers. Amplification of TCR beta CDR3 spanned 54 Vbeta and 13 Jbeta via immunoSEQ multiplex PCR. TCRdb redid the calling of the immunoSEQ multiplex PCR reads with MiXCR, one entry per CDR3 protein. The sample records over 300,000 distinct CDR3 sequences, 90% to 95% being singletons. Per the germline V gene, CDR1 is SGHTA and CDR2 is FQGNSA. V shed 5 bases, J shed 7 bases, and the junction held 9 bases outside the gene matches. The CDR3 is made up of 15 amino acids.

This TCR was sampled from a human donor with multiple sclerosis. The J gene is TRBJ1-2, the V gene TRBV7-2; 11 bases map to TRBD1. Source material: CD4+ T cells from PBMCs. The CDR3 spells CASSERTGGSGGYTF. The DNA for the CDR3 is TGTGCCAGCAGCGAGCGGACAGGGGGCTCGGGTGGCTACACCTTC.